These 4 T cell receptor beta chains share one sample of origin, sequenced in a study of blood T cell repertoires in COVID-19. TCRdb keeps only in-frame clones here, not all; method: immunoSEQ multiplex PCR. This table holds under 450,000 clones, roughly 90% found once. Specimen: PBMCs or T cells enriched from blood (not recorded which). These receptors originate from a woman between 40 and 55 years old who had been exposed to COVID-19.

The chain has TRBV5-1 and TRBJ2-1, with 7 bases lining up with TRBD2. This CDR3 comprises 17 residues. CDR1 SGHRS and CDR2 YFSETQ come from the germline V gene. The trim removed 2 bases at V and 0 bases at J, leaving 8 bases unmatched. As DNA, the CDR3 is TGCGCCAGCAGCTTTGTTTTCGGCGGGAGCTCCTACAATGAGCAGTTCTTC. It specifies CASSFVFGGSSYNEQFF.

This chain joins TRBV5-1 and TRBJ1-2; TRBD1 agrees at 9 bases. The junction had 10 bases not matched to a gene; V was cut back by 3 bases and J by 4 bases. CDR1 is SGHRS and CDR2 is YFSETQ in the germline V gene. CDR3 length equals 16 residues. In nucleotides, the CDR3 is TGCGCCAGCAGCTCCGGGACAGGGTCCATTAGCTATGGCTACACCTTC. It translates to CASSSGTGSISYGYTF.

The chain is built from TRBV6-2 or TRBV6-3 and TRBJ1-6; TRBD1 agrees at 8 bases. The CDR3 is 17 amino acids. Germline loops: CDR1 MNHEY, CDR2 SVGEGT. Unmatched junction bases numbered 7, after V lost 6 bases and J lost 0 bases. In DNA, the CDR3 is TGTGCCAGCAGCGGACAGGGAACAAGCTCCTATAATTCACCCCTCCACTTT. This translates into CASSGQGTSSYNSPLHF.

This clone has only one observation. The genes are TRBV19 and TRBJ1-5; 7 bases match TRBD1. The V gene's germline CDR1 is LNHDA and CDR2 SQIVND (reference sequence). J was trimmed by 7 bases and V by 4 bases; bases with no gene match: 4. The CDR3 spans 13 residues. Here the CDR3 DNA reads TGTGCCAGTAGTAGGCAGGGGGGACAGCCCCAGCATTTT. Translation: CASSRQGGQPQHF.